Below, 20 T cell receptor beta chains from the same sample are listed, as sequenced in a study of identical twins. TCRdb ran MiXCR on the 5' RACE reads and lists one entry per CDR3 protein. This sample has around 230,000 distinct CDR3 sequences, with about 6.7% found just once. These data were likewise used in another study, on T cells expressing NK-cell markers.

The sequencing sample was made of CD8+ T cells sorted from blood. All receptors derive from a woman aged 18 to 35 in good health.

This clonotype was counted at least ten times. The V and J genes are TRBV2 and TRBJ2-1; TRBD2 aligns across 7 bases. There are 14 residues in the CDR3. V lost 6 bases, J lost 7 bases, and 9 bases stayed unmatched. Germline V gene data show CDR1 as SNHLY and CDR2 as FYNNEI. CDR3 region: CASRRGGSTNEQFF. Written as DNA, the CDR3 is TGTGCCAGCAGAAGGGGCGGGAGTACAAATGAGCAGTTCTTC.

The sample holds many counts of this clonotype. The rearrangement joins TRBV5-1 to TRBJ1-1; 11 bases align to TRBD1. From germline, CDR1 is SGHRS and CDR2 YFSETQ. V was clipped by 6 bases and J by 0 bases; unmatched bases: 7. This CDR3 contains 16 residues. The CDR3 sequence is CASTEGTGGMNTEAFF. CDR3 nucleotide sequence: TGCGCCAGCACCGAGGGGACAGGGGGGATGAACACTGAAGCTTTCTTT.

This clonotype was counted at least ten times. J is TRBJ2-7 and V is TRBV12-3 or TRBV12-4; possibly TRBD2 for D (6 bases). Trimming left V 8 bases short and J 7 bases short, with 12 bases between. The CDR3 sequence is 11 residues long. The CDR3 loop reads CASRTTGEQYF. The CDR3 DNA reads as TGTGCCAGCCGGACTACGGGGGAGCAGTACTTC.

This sequence joins TRBV7-2 and TRBJ2-3; 7 bases align to TRBD1. Trimming at V came to 5 bases and at J to 3 bases, leaving 8 bases not matched to a gene. Germline assignment: CDR1 SGHTA and CDR2 FQGNSA. CDR3 length: 15 residues. The CDR3 is CASSPLTGTTDTQYF. As DNA, the CDR3 is TGTGCCAGCAGCCCTCTGACAGGGACAACAGATACGCAGTATTTT.

The chain employs TRBV6-1 and TRBJ1-1; D is undetermined. The CDR3 has 12 amino acids. Germline V lookup: CDR1 MNHNS, CDR2 SASEGT. Trimming took off 4 bases at V and 6 bases at J, with 9 bases between the two ends. The CDR3 coding sequence is TGTGCCAGCAGTGGGGTAGTCCCTGAAGCTTTCTTT. Amino acids: CASSGVVPEAFF.

This clonotype was detected a few times. The V call is TRBV11-2, the J call TRBJ2-7, with unresolved D. Trimming left V 0 bases short and J 2 bases short, with 5 bases between. The CDR3 sequence is 13 residues long. CDR1 and CDR2 from the germline V gene are SGHAT and FQNNGV. CDR3 bases: TGTGCCAGCAGCTTAGAGTGGACCTACGAGCAGTACTTC. Its protein is CASSLEWTYEQYF.

This clonotype has at least ten counts. V gene TRBV7-9 combines with J gene TRBJ2-1; D is uncertain. V shed 0 bases and J shed 8 bases, with 11 bases lying between them. CDR1 and CDR2 (germline): SEHNR, FQNEAQ (reference sequence). The CDR3 spans 14 residues. This CDR3 reads CASSLATDKDEQFF. DNA for the CDR3: TGTGCCAGCAGCTTAGCGACGGATAAGGATGAGCAGTTCTTC.

This clonotype appeared many times. The gene calls are TRBV9 and TRBJ2-1; 8 bases map to TRBD2. This CDR3 contains 13 residues. The trim removed 2 bases at V and 7 bases at J, leaving 2 bases unmatched. CDR1 and CDR2 from the germline V gene are SGDLS and YYNGEE. CDR3 bases: TGTGCCAGCAGCGTCGCTAGCGGGAATGAGCAGTTCTTC. Translation gives CASSVASGNEQFF.

This clonotype has at least ten counts. This chain connects TRBV27 to TRBJ2-2, with D uncertain. CDR1 MNHEY and CDR2 SMNVEV come from the germline V gene (reference sequence). The CDR3 consists of 15 residues. Trimming took 4 bases from V and 0 from J, leaving 9 bases between them. The chain's CDR3 is CASSYTATNTGELFF. CDR3 nucleotide sequence: TGTGCCAGCAGTTATACAGCTACGAACACCGGGGAGCTGTTTTTT.

This clonotype was observed a few times. V usage is TRBV7-9 and J usage is TRBJ1-1; tentative D call: TRBD1 (5 bases). The germline V gene encodes CDR1 SEHNR and CDR2 FQNEAQ (reference sequence). The CDR3 sequence is 15 residues long. The V end was cut by 4 bases, the J end by 7 bases, with 19 bases between. This chain's CDR3 is CASSSQQLGAGEAFF. DNA of the CDR3: TGTGCCAGCAGCTCACAACAGCTCGGGGCGGGTGAAGCTTTCTTT. Complete variable domain (other parts from reference TRBV7-9 and TRBJ1-1): DTGVSQNPRHKITKRGQNVTFRCDPISEHNRLYWYRQTLGQGPEFLTYFQNEAQLEKSRLLSDRFSAERPKGSFSTLEIQRTEQGDSAMYLCASSSQQLGAGEAFFGQGTRLTVV.

The chain couples TRBV7-9 to TRBJ1-1; 7 bases are a match to TRBD1. CDR1 is SEHNR, CDR2 FQNEAQ, per germline (reference sequence). This CDR3 is 15 amino acids long. Unmatched junction bases numbered 9, after V lost 5 bases and J lost 3 bases. The CDR3 DNA sequence: TGTGCCAGCAGCGAGGGAGGGGGCCGGCACACTGAAGCTTTCTTT. Its protein is CASSEGGGRHTEAFF.

The genes are TRBV29-1 and TRBJ2-3; the D is unclear. This CDR3 region has 12 residues. Germline V lookup: CDR1 SQVTM, CDR2 ANQGSEA. V was pared by 6 bases and J by 6 bases, with 13 bases between. The CDR3 DNA reads TGCAGCGTCCCGCTGTGGTCGGATACGCAGTATTTT. Its protein is CSVPLWSDTQYF.

This clonotype has more than one count but fewer than ten. The rearrangement links TRBV7-9 to TRBJ1-6; D is unresolved. Germline loops: CDR1 SEHNR, CDR2 FQNEAQ (reference sequence). The CDR3 length is 15 residues. Trimming removed 5 bases from V and 10 bases from J, with 18 bases in between. For the CDR3, the DNA is TGTGCCAGCAGCCGCACCGACCCGGTGGAATCACCCCTCCACTTT. As protein: CASSRTDPVESPLHF.

Only a few counts were recorded for this clonotype. The rearrangement uses TRBV7-2 and TRBJ2-7; 7 positions match TRBD2. V trimming: 6 bases; J trimming: 3 bases; junction bases outside the gene matches: 8. CDR3 length: 14 amino acids. Germline-derived CDR1 and CDR2 are SGHTA and FQGNSA. The CDR3 is CASSPASGIYEQYF. The CDR3 DNA follows: TGTGCCAGCAGTCCCGCTAGCGGTATCTACGAGCAGTACTTC.

The chain employs TRBV30 and TRBJ2-7; the D is unclear. CDR3 length equals 12 residues. V lost 4 bases and J 3 bases, leaving 10 bases between the germline ends. Germline V gives CDR1 GTSNPN, CDR2 SVGIG (reference sequence). The CDR3 loop reads CAWIGSGYEQYF. The CDR3 DNA is TGTGCCTGGATAGGTAGTGGCTACGAGCAGTACTTC. Full variable domain (missing parts from reference TRBV30 and TRBJ2-7): SQTIHQWPATLVQPVGSPLSLECTVEGTSNPNLYWYRQAAGRGLQLLFYSVGIGQISSEVPQNLSASRPQDRQFILSSKKLLLSDSGFYLCAWIGSGYEQYFGPGTRLTVT.

This clonotype was counted only a few times. The CDR3 nucleotides are TGTGCCAGCAGTCAAGGGGGGCCCTCAGATACGCAGTATTTT. Its protein product is CASSQGGPSDTQYF. V usage is TRBV12-3 or TRBV12-4 and J usage is TRBJ2-3, with D possibly called TRBD1 or TRBD2 (6 bases each). The CDR3 consists of 14 residues. Trimming cost V 5 bases and J 4 bases, with 13 bases left between them.

This clonotype was detected a few times. This chain links TRBV7-6 with TRBJ2-7; 10 bases match TRBD2. The CDR3 runs to 13 residues. The junction had 7 bases not matched to a gene; V was cut back by 10 bases and J by 4 bases. Germline V CDR1 and CDR2: SGHVS, FNYEAQ. In DNA, the CDR3 is TGTGCCACGGTCCCTAGCGGGAGTTACGAGCAGTACTTC. Translated, it gives CATVPSGSYEQYF.

This clonotype was picked up many times. The chain combines TRBV9 with TRBJ2-1, with D perhaps TRBD2 (5 bases). Trimming removed 0 bases at V and 8 bases at J, with 18 bases between. Germline CDR1 is SGDLS and CDR2 is YYNGEE. This CDR3 region has 16 residues. The CDR3: CASSVVDGNLVDEQFF. The CDR3 nucleotides are TGTGCCAGCAGCGTAGTGGACGGGAATCTAGTCGATGAGCAGTTCTTC.

This clonotype was recorded at least ten times. This chain links TRBV6-1 with TRBJ2-1, with 7 bases lining up with TRBD2. Losses at the gene ends were 5 bases for V and 0 bases for J; bases not matched to a gene: 7. Per germline, CDR1 MNHNS and CDR2 SASEGT. The CDR3 length is 16 residues. CDR3 amino acids: CASSPIGGSSYNEQFF. CDR3 nucleotides: TGTGCCAGCAGTCCCATTGGCGGGAGCTCCTACAATGAGCAGTTCTTC.

This clonotype showed up just a few times. CDR3 nucleotides: TGTGCCAGCAGTTTAATTTCCCGGCAGGAAGCCTACAATGAGCAGTTCTTC. Translated, it gives CASSLISRQEAYNEQFF. The chain recombines TRBV27 with TRBJ2-1, with unresolved D. Germline V gives CDR1 MNHEY, CDR2 SMNVEV (reference sequence). The CDR3 covers 17 residues. Trimming cost V 2 bases and J 2 bases, with 16 bases left between them.